This TCR beta chain was captured in a study of Ad26.COV2.S vaccination and SARS-CoV-2 variants. Specified treatment: over 15 received Ad26.COV2.S at low or high dose, single or two shots; five or six received placebo; per-sample allocation not given. On day 63 after the first injection, vaccine and placebo recipients gave samples. Wuhan-strain SARS-CoV-2 spike was expressed by the Ad26 vector that made up the vaccine. Only in-frame clones appear in the TCRdb table, and some are missing; sequencing was by immunoSEQ multiplex PCR. The sample consists of roughly 680,000 clones, approximately 88% of them appearing once. Trimming left V 7 bases short and J 7 bases short, with 8 bases between. The length of the CDR3 is 11 residues.

The chain is built from TRBV12-3 or TRBV12-4 and TRBJ2-1; no firm D call. This material consisted of peripheral blood, taken in a trial of Ad26.COV2.S vaccine versus placebo. The receptor's source is a person between 18 and 59 years old who received the Ad26.COV2.S COVID-19 vaccine or a placebo. Here the CDR3 reads CASTYLNEQFF. The DNA for the CDR3 is TGTGCCAGCACCTACCTTAATGAGCAGTTCTTC.